This T cell receptor beta chain was sequenced in a study of regulatory T cells in long-lasting Graves disease. General study points: Less diverse TCR repertoires were seen in persistent Graves' patients than in newly diagnosed ones.

CDR3 regions were amplified by Arm-PCR using iRepertoire HTBI primers to build TCR beta libraries. TCRdb re-analysed the multiplex PCR reads in MiXCR, keeping a single row per CDR3 protein. Of some 370,000 distinct CDR3 sequences in the sample, approximately 12% are singletons; the top ten hold approximately 20%. This clonotype was counted ten times or more. Its target is not known. Documented time point: newly diagnosed GD, antithyroid drugs for less than 3 months. The TCR library was made from RNA that had been extracted from PBMCs in TRIzol. V trimming: 4 bases; J trimming: 7 bases; junction bases outside the gene matches: 8. CDR1 MGHRA and CDR2 YSYEKL come from the germline V gene. This CDR3 has 15 amino acids. This sample also appeared in a second study, on T cells in Graves' hyperthyroidism and ophthalmopathy. From that study: Stable hyperthyroidism: no ophthalmopathy progression over 18 months of follow-up. The HTBI primer set drove a first-round RT-PCR of the TCR CDR3. In blood, most of the thyroid clonotypes expanded above 0.001 were also present.

Sample: peripheral blood mononuclear cells (PBMCs), taken at new diagnosis, from a patient treated with antithyroid drugs. The chain carries TRBV4-1 and TRBJ2-1; 9 bases match TRBD2. The sequence was collected from a woman aged 18-29 years with Graves disease. The CDR3 bases are TGCGCCAGCAGCCGGCGGGGGGGCCCCGGGAATGAGCAGTTCTTC. Translating gives CASSRRGGPGNEQFF.